These T cell receptor beta chains were read from a single sample in a study of blood T cell repertoires in COVID-19. Data came from immunoSEQ multiplex PCR; TCRdb stores just in-frame clones and leaves some out. There are under 150,000 clones in the sample; around four fifths occur only once, and 3% lies in the top ten. The sequenced sample was peripheral blood. These TCRs come from a woman aged 40 to 49 with active or convalescent COVID-19. Each CDR3 is given with its conserved first and last residue. Each record gives: D gene, V gene, clone size, J gene, CDR3 DNA, CDR3 protein. D genes are given only for firm matches. The size entry is marked missing in some rows and otherwise reads once, few, many or a size class.

TRBD2	TRBV4-2	-	TRBJ2-7	TGTGCCAGCAGCCAAGCTGGGACTAGGAGTTCCTACGAGCAGTACTTC	CASSQAGTRSSYEQYF
-	TRBV3-1/TRBV3-2	few	TRBJ1-6	TGTGCCAGCAGCCACCAACCGGGGGTGGGGTCACCCCTCCACTTT	CASSHQPGVGSPLHF
-	TRBV7-9	-	TRBJ2-1	TGTGCCAGCAGCTTCGATCTGGTAGGGGATCAGGGCAATGAGCAGTTCTTC	CASSFDLVGDQGNEQFF
TRBD1	TRBV6-5	-	TRBJ1-5	TGTGCCAGCATCCCAGCAGGGGGCGGCGGTCAGCCCCAGCATTTT	CASIPAGGGGQPQHF
-	TRBV5-1	-	TRBJ1-1	TGCGCCAGCAGCTTGGTCGTCGGTGCCGACACTGAAGCTTTCTTT	CASSLVVGADTEAFF
TRBD2	TRBV11-3	-	TRBJ2-3	TGTGCCAGCAGCAAGGGGACTAGCGGGAGTTGGACAGATACGCAGTATTTT	CASSKGTSGSWTDTQYF
-	TRBV29-1	-	TRBJ1-2	TGCAGCGTTGAAGAGGGCGGGGGCTACACCTTC	CSVEEGGGYTF
TRBD1	TRBV2	-	TRBJ1-6	TGTGCCAGCAGCCGGGACAGCCTTTCCACGAGTTATAATTCACCCCTCCACTTT	CASSRDSLSTSYNSPLHF
TRBD2	TRBV10-3	-	TRBJ2-3	TGTGCCATCAGTGAGGCACCGGGACTAGCGGGGGATACGCAGTATTTT	CAISEAPGLAGDTQYF
TRBD1	TRBV11-2	-	TRBJ1-4	TGTGCCAGCAGCCCTCAACAGGGGGCTCGGGAAAAACTGTTTTTT	CASSPQQGAREKLFF
TRBD1	TRBV5-4	-	TRBJ1-6	TGTGCCAGCAGCCCGGGGACAGTTGGAGGGAAGAATTCACCCCTCCACTTT	CASSPGTVGGKNSPLHF
TRBD1	TRBV3-1/TRBV3-2	once	TRBJ1-6	TGTGCCAGCAGCGACGACAGGGGATCCTATAATTCACCCCTCCACTTT	CASSDDRGSYNSPLHF
TRBD1	TRBV5-1	-	TRBJ1-4	TGCGCCAGCAGCTTGGGGGACAGGTTCCGCACTAATGAAAAACTGTTTTTT	CASSLGDRFRTNEKLFF
-	TRBV4-3	-	TRBJ2-7	TGCGCCAGCAGCCAAGGGGTCGGAAGCGGCCCGTACGAGCAGTACTTC	CASSQGVGSGPYEQYF
TRBD1	TRBV4-3	-	TRBJ2-1	TGCGCCAGCAGCCCGGCCGCACAGGGGGATATATACAATGAGCAGTTCTTC	CASSPAAQGDIYNEQFF
-	TRBV7-2	-	TRBJ1-5	TGTGCCAGCAGCTTAGAGGCAGGGGAGTATCAGCCCCAGCATTTT	CASSLEAGEYQPQHF
TRBD2	TRBV27	-	TRBJ2-3	TGTGCCAGCAGTTTATCGGCTAGCGGGAGTTACACAGATACGCAGTATTTT	CASSLSASGSYTDTQYF
-	TRBV11-2	few	TRBJ1-4	TGTGCCAGCACCCAGACGGGGGAAAAACTGTTTTTT	CASTQTGEKLFF
TRBD1	TRBV19	-	TRBJ1-5	TGTGCCAGTAGTTTTTCGGGACAGGGGACTAGCAATCAGCCCCAGCATTTT	CASSFSGQGTSNQPQHF
-	TRBV28	-	TRBJ1-5	TGTGCCAGCAGTTTTCAAGAAGGTCAGGCAAGGATCAATCAGCCCCAGCATTTT	CASSFQEGQARINQPQHF
TRBD1	TRBV10-2	-	TRBJ1-6	TGCGCCAGCACCGGGACAGGGGGCGCGAAAGTCAATTCACCCCTCCACTTT	CASTGTGGAKVNSPLHF
-	TRBV7-2	-	TRBJ2-1	TGTGCCAGCAGCCTAGGACAGTTCAATGAGCAGTTCTTC	CASSLGQFNEQFF
-	TRBV28	-	TRBJ1-4	TGTGCCAGCAATGTCCTCTCAACTAATGAAAAACTGTTTTTT	CASNVLSTNEKLFF
-	TRBV5-1	-	TRBJ1-2	TGCGCCAGCAGCTTAATAGGGGATTCTAACTATGGCTACACCTTC	CASSLIGDSNYGYTF
TRBD1	TRBV6-1	-	TRBJ1-2	TGTGCCAGCAGTGAATTCGCAGGGGGCGCCCGGGTCTATGGCTACACCTTC	CASSEFAGGARVYGYTF
TRBD1	TRBV5-1	-	TRBJ1-2	TGCGCCAGCAGCTGGGACAGGGGGGAGAATGGCTACACCTTC	CASSWDRGENGYTF
-	TRBV19	-	TRBJ1-6	TGTGCCAGTACTACACAGCGGAGCTCCTATAATTCACCCCTCCACTTT	CASTTQRSSYNSPLHF
TRBD1	TRBV19	-	TRBJ1-4	TGTGCCAGTAGGAGACAGGGGGTTGGTGAAAAACTGTTTTTT	CASRRQGVGEKLFF
TRBD1	TRBV7-9	-	TRBJ1-2	TGTGCCAGCAGCCTCCCCGGGACAGGGTCGGATGGCTACACCTTC	CASSLPGTGSDGYTF
-	TRBV5-6	-	TRBJ2-1	TGTGCCAGCAGCTTGGGGCTTCGTGAGCAGTTCTTC	CASSLGLREQFF
TRBD1	TRBV6-1	-	TRBJ2-1	TGTGCCAGCAGTGAAGGCGCAGGCCGGGACAGGGCAAATGAGCAGTTCTTC	CASSEGAGRDRANEQFF
-	TRBV4-1	-	TRBJ1-2	TGCGCCAGCAGCCCAACGACAGGCAACTATGGCTACACCTTC	CASSPTTGNYGYTF
-	TRBV27	-	TRBJ2-1	TGTGCCAGCAGTTTACCCCCCCCTTACAATGAGCAGTTCTTC	CASSLPPPYNEQFF
-	TRBV7-7	-	TRBJ2-1	TGTGCCAGCAGCTTAGGGCCCTCCCAGGGGTCCTACAATGAGCAGTTCTTC	CASSLGPSQGSYNEQFF
-	TRBV29-1	-	TRBJ2-3	TGCAGCGTTGATGCCAGCGCAACAGATACGCAGTATTTT	CSVDASATDTQYF
-	TRBV10-3	-	TRBJ1-2	TGTGCCATCAGGCGGACCGGGACTAACTATGGCTACACCTTC	CAIRRTGTNYGYTF
-	TRBV7-2	-	TRBJ1-1	TGTGCCAGCAGCTTAGCGAAAGGGGCGAACACTGAAGCTTTCTTT	CASSLAKGANTEAFF
TRBD1	TRBV14	-	TRBJ1-2	TGTGCCAGCAGCCTACAGGGGACGGGCTATGGCTACACCTTC	CASSLQGTGYGYTF
TRBD1	TRBV14	-	TRBJ1-6	TGTGCCACACAGGGGGAACATTCACCCCTCCACTTT	CATQGEHSPLHF
TRBD2	TRBV5-6	-	TRBJ2-7	TGTGCCAGCACCCCGGTGGGGGGGGTCGAGCAGTACTTC	CASTPVGGVEQYF
-	TRBV28	once	TRBJ1-1	TGTGCCAGCAGTTTTGTGAGAGCGAACACTGAAGCTTTCTTT	CASSFVRANTEAFF
-	TRBV27	-	TRBJ1-1	TGTGCCAGCAGTCCCACAACTGAAGCTTTCTTT	CASSPTTEAFF
-	TRBV5-1	-	TRBJ1-2	TGCGCCAGCAGCTTGCGGGGAGGGGATGGCTACACCTTC	CASSLRGGDGYTF
-	TRBV7-8	-	TRBJ1-2	TGTGCCAGCAGCTTAAAGACAGAAGTACCAATACAGGGCTACACCTTC	CASSLKTEVPIQGYTF
-	TRBV30	-	TRBJ2-1	TGTGCCTGGAGTACCCCTAGCTCCTACAATGAGCAGTTCTTC	CAWSTPSSYNEQFF
TRBD1	TRBV15	-	TRBJ1-2	TGTGCCACCAGCAGGCAGGGGGCGCATGGCTACACCTTC	CATSRQGAHGYTF
TRBD2	TRBV7-2	few	TRBJ2-7	TGTGCCAGCAGCCCTAGCGGGAGGGCCGGCGAGCAGTACTTC	CASSPSGRAGEQYF
-	TRBV28	few	TRBJ1-3	TGTGCCAGCAGTTCCCGTGGGCCTGGAAACACCATATATTTT	CASSSRGPGNTIYF
-	TRBV5-5	-	TRBJ2-4	TGTGCCAGCAGCTTGGGGCAGCGGATTCAGTACTTC	CASSLGQRIQYF
TRBD1	TRBV7-9	-	TRBJ1-2	TGTGCCAGCAGCTCCCCGGGACAGGGGGTTAACTATGGCTACACCTTC	CASSSPGQGVNYGYTF
TRBD1	TRBV2	-	TRBJ1-1	TGTGCCAGCTACCCAGGGGGGCTCACTGAAGCTTTCTTT	CASYPGGLTEAFF
-	TRBV6-2/TRBV6-3	-	TRBJ2-5	TGTGCCAGCAGTTTCGGGGGAGGCTCCCAAGAGACCCAGTACTTC	CASSFGGGSQETQYF